These T cell receptor beta chains were read from a single sample in a study of regulatory T cells in long-lasting Graves disease. TCRdb called the multiplex PCR reads again in MiXCR, with one record for every CDR3 protein. The data hold about 660,000 distinct CDR3 sequences, with roughly 30% observed a single time. The sequencing used peripheral blood mononuclear cells (PBMCs), collected when the disease was refractory, from a patient treated with antithyroid drugs. These receptors were collected from a female donor with Graves disease. The CDR3 runs from the conserved cysteine through the conserved F or W. A D gene is named only where the DNA matches it firmly. The size of a clone is reported for some rows only, either as once, few or many, or as a class for expanded clones.

J	V	length	D	size	DNA	CDR3
TRBJ1-1	TRBV19	17	TRBD1	-	TGTGCCAGTACCCCCTACGGACAGGGATCCATGAACACTGAAGCTTTCTTT	CASTPYGQGSMNTEAFF
TRBJ2-1	TRBV29-1	12	-	-	TGCAGCGTCCGGGACTCCTACAATGAGCAGTTCTTC	CSVRDSYNEQFF
TRBJ1-5	TRBV20-1	17	-	many	TGCAGTGCTAGAGACCGCAGGCGGGGTCAGGCAAATCAGCCCCAGCATTTT	CSARDRRRGQANQPQHF
TRBJ1-4	TRBV28	14	-	-	TGTGCCAGCAGTTTATGGTCAGGGGATGAAAAACTGTTTTTT	CASSLWSGDEKLFF
TRBJ2-2	TRBV12-3/TRBV12-4	20	TRBD1	few	TGTGCCAGCAGTTTAAGAAACAGGGGGCTTCCATCCAGCGTCACCGGGGAGCTGTTTTTT	CASSLRNRGLPSSVTGELFF
TRBJ1-2	TRBV12-3/TRBV12-4	14	TRBD1	-	TGTGCCAGCAGTTTCGGACAGGGGGTGGGTGGCTACACCTTC	CASSFGQGVGGYTF
TRBJ2-4	TRBV11-1	15	TRBD1	many	TGTGCCAGCAGCCCCGGGACAGGGGCCAAAAACATTCAGTACTTC	CASSPGTGAKNIQYF
TRBJ1-4	TRBV29-1	12	-	once	TGCAGCGCCAAAAGTGGGGCACGAAAACTGTTTTTT	CSAKSGARKLFF
TRBJ2-2	TRBV28	17	TRBD2	once	TGTGCCAGCAGTTTGTCGGGACTAGCGGAGAGAGCCGGGGAGCCGTTTTTT	CASSLSGLAERAGEPFF
TRBJ1-3	TRBV5-1	16	-	-	TGCGCCAGCAGCTTGACGGGACGTACCTCTGGAAACACCATATATTTT	CASSLTGRTSGNTIYF
TRBJ1-1	TRBV2	13	-	many	TGTGCCAGCAGTGTCGGGTCCACCTGGGGAGCTTTCTTT	CASSVGSTWGAFF
TRBJ2-5	TRBV20-1	14	-	-	TGCAGTGCTAGCCAGGGAAGGGGAATAGAGACCCAGTACTTC	CSASQGRGIETQYF
TRBJ2-7	TRBV6-4	15	-	-	TGTGCCAGCAGTGAATTGAGGGGCAGCACCTACGAGCAGTACTTC	CASSELRGSTYEQYF
TRBJ2-3	TRBV10-3	17	TRBD2	once	TGTGCCATCAGTGGAACTAGCGGGAGGGCCCTCGACAGATACGCAGTATTT	CAISGTSGRALDRYAVF
TRBJ1-2	TRBV15	15	TRBD1	-	TGTGCCACCAGCAGGAACAGGGGCGCCTCCTATGGCTACACCTTC	CATSRNRGASYGYTF
TRBJ1-2	TRBV6-9	14	TRBD1	few	TGTGCCAGCAGTTACTACACAGGGGACTCTGGCTACACCTTC	CASSYYTGDSGYTF
TRBJ2-7	TRBV20-1	15	-	-	TGCAGTGCTAGACGAAGGGAAGGGAGTTCCTACGAGCAGTACTTC	CSARRREGSSYEQYF
TRBJ1-1	TRBV29-1	11	-	many	TGCAGCGGCGCAGTAAACACTGAAGCTTTCTTT	CSGAVNTEAFF
TRBJ2-7	TRBV27	13	-	-	TGTGCCACAGGTAGGGGCGGGTCCTACGAGCAGTACTTC	CATGRGGSYEQYF
TRBJ1-6	TRBV28	15	TRBD1	-	TGTGCCAGCAGAGCCGAAACAGGGGGCATTTCACCCCTCCACTTT	CASRAETGGISPLHF
TRBJ2-5	TRBV2	15	TRBD1	many	TGTGCCAGCAGAGATGGGACAGGGGTTTTGGAGACCCAGTACTTC	CASRDGTGVLETQYF
TRBJ2-7	TRBV15	17	TRBD1	-	TGTGCCACCAGCAGAGCCCGGGGACAGGTGAGCTCCTACGAGCAGTACTTC	CATSRARGQVSSYEQYF
TRBJ2-7	TRBV28	11	-	-	TGTGCCAGCAGGAGATACTACGAGCAGTACTTC	CASRRYYEQYF